The source of this TCR beta chain is a study of T cell responses to AZD1222 COVID-19 vaccine. The V gene's germline CDR1 is MDHEN and CDR2 SYDVKM. The CDR3 has 15 residues. V was shortened by 5 bases and J by 4 bases, with 14 bases between the two germline ends. Clones were sequenced by immunoSEQ multiplex PCR, and TCRdb holds only the in-frame ones, with some missing. The sample lists roughly 200,000 clones, about 93% occurring once. The origin of this receptor is an adult who received the MenACWY meningococcal vaccine as a control. Sequenced material: peripheral blood, taken 28 days after the second dose of the MenACWY control vaccine. V and J are TRBV28 and TRBJ1-4, with D possibly being TRBD1 (5 bases). DNA for the CDR3: TGTGCCAGCAGTCCATCGACAGTTGGTAATGAAAAACTGTTTTTT. Its protein product is CASSPSTVGNEKLFF.